This TCR beta chain appears in the sequencing data of a study of OX40 agonist ivuxolimab in advanced cancers. Study background: Patients treated during dose escalation were battling hepatocellular carcinoma, melanoma, renal cell or head and neck cancer. Partial responses were recorded for three patients, including one with hepatocellular carcinoma and two with cutaneous melanoma. Study findings and constraints: Normalized T-cell clonal expansion was also low in some nonresponders.

Libraries were prepared by immunoSEQ multiplex PCR; TCRdb keeps only in-frame clonotypes and omits some of them. Among some 50,000 clones listed, around four fifths were seen once. The CDR3 sequence is 19 residues long. V lost 5 bases, J lost 4 bases, and 12 bases stayed unmatched. From germline, CDR1 is SGHTA and CDR2 FQGNSA. With respect to this clone: Its antigen is still unknown.

Samples were taken at baseline and on day 1 of cycles 4 and 7. Sequences were derived from CD4+ or CD8+ T cells sorted from blood, sampled in a trial of the OX40 agonist ivuxolimab. The chain links TRBV7-2 to TRBJ2-2, with 14 nucleotides matching TRBD2. The receptor's source is an adult with an advanced solid tumor such as melanoma, head and neck, liver or kidney cancer. This CDR3 reads CASSTGGTSGGGGTGELFF. For the CDR3, the DNA is TGTGCCAGCAGCACCGGCGGGACTAGCGGGGGTGGGGGCACCGGGGAGCTGTTTTTT.